Following are 13 T cell receptor beta chains from one sample sequenced in a study of beta chain features in type 1 diabetes. The authors reverse transcribed all of the isolated RNA, so sequencing captured expressed TCRB transcripts. Repertoires were generated with immunoSEQ multiplex PCR, while TCRdb's copy carries only in-frame clones and drops some. The table shows about 410,000 clones, with around 13% occurring only once. What was sequenced was naive CD4+ T cells from blood. Receptor source: a man aged 25-45 years in good health.

This clone was seen only a few times. This specimen includes other DNA sequences encoding the same CDR3. This sequence joins TRBV20-1 and TRBJ1-2; TRBD1 is a possible D gene (6 bases). The CDR3 consists of 11 residues. The ends were cut back, 6 bases at V and 7 bases at J, with 12 bases in the middle. Germline CDR1 is DFQATT and CDR2 is SNEGSKA (reference sequence). The CDR3 DNA reads as TGCAGTGCCCCGTCGACAGGTGGCTACACCTTC. Translation: CSAPSTGGYTF.

The chain uses TRBV11-3 and TRBJ2-2; 8 nucleotides agree with TRBD1. CDR1 SGHNT and CDR2 YENEEA come from the germline V gene. The CDR3 has 16 residues. The ends lost 5 bases at V and 0 bases at J; junction bases unmatched: 5. The CDR3 protein is CASSKGTGANTGELFF. The CDR3 DNA sequence: TGTGCCAGCAGCAAAGGGACAGGAGCGAACACCGGGGAGCTGTTTTTT.

The V gene is TRBV10-3, the J gene TRBJ1-2, with D tentatively TRBD1 (6 bases). CDR1 is ENHRY, CDR2 SYGVKD, per germline. The CDR3 loop spans 13 amino acids. The V and J ends lost 6 bases and 6 bases respectively, with 14 bases between them. The CDR3 DNA sequence: TGTGCCATCAGATACCAGGGGACCGATGGCTACACCTTC. Translating gives CAIRYQGTDGYTF.

The J gene is TRBJ2-3, the V gene TRBV7-9, with 9 positions matching TRBD1. The germline gives CDR1 SEHNR, CDR2 FQNEAQ (reference sequence). The ends lost 6 bases at V and 2 bases at J; junction bases unmatched: 18. The CDR3 has 19 amino acids. CDR3: CASRHPTGTGLWITDTQYF. Written as DNA, the CDR3 is TGTGCCAGCAGACATCCGACCGGGACAGGGCTTTGGATCACAGATACGCAGTATTTT.

This clone was counted only a few times. The CDR3 here is CAWSGAGHYSLDTQYF. Here the CDR3 DNA reads TGTGCCTGGAGTGGGGCAGGCCACTACTCTTTGGATACGCAGTATTTT. This chain links TRBV30 with TRBJ2-3; D uncertain. The germline V gene encodes CDR1 GTSNPN and CDR2 SVGIG (reference sequence). The length of the CDR3 is 16 residues. V was shortened by 1 base and J by 6 bases, with 20 bases between the two germline ends.

V usage is TRBV7-9 and J usage is TRBJ2-2; 7 bases are a match to TRBD2. The CDR3 loop spans 16 amino acids. V lost 10 bases to trimming and J lost 3 bases; unmatched junction nucleotides: 14. Germline V gene sequence: CDR1 SEHNR, CDR2 FQNEAQ (reference sequence). The CDR3 protein is CATSWAGVVYTGELFF. Here the CDR3 DNA reads TGTGCCACCTCCTGGGCGGGAGTAGTTTACACCGGGGAGCTGTTTTTT.

A few counts support this clone. The rearrangement joins TRBV2 to TRBJ1-5, with D maybe TRBD1 (5 bases). Germline CDR1 and CDR2: SNHLY and FYNNEI. The CDR3 has 14 residues. The V gene lost 2 bases and the J gene lost 10 bases, with 15 bases spanning the gap. The CDR3 nucleotides are TGTGCCAGCAGTGAAAATTGGGGGGTCGGACCCCAGCATTTT. Translation: CASSENWGVGPQHF.

V and J are TRBV13 and TRBJ2-7; D is unclear. The germline V gene encodes CDR1 PRHDT and CDR2 FYEKMQ (reference sequence). Trimming cost V 6 bases and J 6 bases, with 18 bases left between them. This CDR3 comprises 14 residues. The DNA of the CDR3 is TGTGCCAGCAGAATAAGTAGAGGACCCCTCGAGCAGTACGTC. Its translation is CASRISRGPLEQYV.

This chain uses TRBV14 with TRBJ2-1; no firm D call. V lost 0 bases to trimming and J lost 7 bases, with 16 bases between them. Germline V gene sequence: CDR1 SGHDN, CDR2 FVKESK. The CDR3 sequence is 16 residues long. DNA of the CDR3: TGTGCCAGCAGCCAAGATATCGGGCAGGTTTCGAATGAGCAGTTCTTC. This codes for CASSQDIGQVSNEQFF.

The chain recombines TRBV6-6 with TRBJ2-3; D might be TRBD1 (5 bases). V lost 5 bases and J 0 bases, leaving 9 bases between the germline ends. The germline V gene has CDR1 MNHNY and CDR2 SVGAGI (reference sequence). CDR3 size: 14 residues. Written as DNA, the CDR3 is TGTGCCAGCAGTCCGAGACAGAGCACAGATACGCAGTATTTT. Translation gives CASSPRQSTDTQYF.

This chain connects TRBV9 to TRBJ2-5, with D tentatively TRBD1 or TRBD2 (6 bases each). The V end was cut by 3 bases, the J end by 4 bases, with 16 bases between. This CDR3 has 15 residues. CDR1 SGDLS and CDR2 YYNGEE come from the germline V gene. Written as DNA, the CDR3 is TGTGCCAGCAGCGATAAGGCGGGACACTCAGAGACCCAGTACTTC. The encoded protein is CASSDKAGHSETQYF.

This clone was seen only a few times. Distinct nucleotide sequences in the sample also encode this CDR3. The chain links TRBV9 to TRBJ2-5; D call uncertain. Trimming cost V 0 bases and J 5 bases, with 11 bases left between them. Germline V CDR1 and CDR2: SGDLS, YYNGEE. CDR3 size: 14 residues. CDR3 residues: CASSVEEGWETQYF. CDR3 in DNA: TGTGCCAGCAGCGTAGAAGAAGGTTGGGAGACCCAGTACTTC.

The chain links TRBV18 to TRBJ2-7, with no clear D. The CDR3 length is 14 residues. The V and J ends lost 2 bases and 3 bases respectively, with 11 bases between them. CDR1 KGHSH and CDR2 LQKENI come from the germline V gene. This CDR3 is CASSPSGQLYEQYF. DNA for the CDR3: TGTGCCAGCTCACCATCCGGCCAGCTCTACGAGCAGTACTTC.